The T cell receptor beta chain under discussion was sequenced for a study of T cell responses to AZD1222 COVID-19 vaccine. General study findings and limits: Two AZD1222 administrations were followed by greater Spike-specific TCR breadth and depth. White British people made up most donors, females outnumbered males, and clonal diversity was possibly underestimated. All repertoire sampling was performed exclusively after the peak T cell response.

The assay was immunoSEQ multiplex PCR, and TCRdb's table has in-frame clones only and misses some. The data show 70,000 to 95,000 clones, 80% to 90% seen once. Comments on this clone: Its target is unknown.

CDR3 length: 12 amino acids. Between the trimmed V and J ends, which lost 4 bases and 6 bases, there was a span of 10 bases. Germline CDR1 reads SGHNT; CDR2 reads YYREEE (reference sequence). The clonotype originates from an adult who received the AZD1222 COVID-19 vaccine. The chain combines TRBV5-4 with TRBJ1-1; no firm D call. This sample comprised peripheral blood, obtained 28 days after the second AZD1222 dose. CDR3 DNA sequence: TGTGCCAGCAGCGGCGGCGGACCTGAAGCTTTCTTT. This encodes CASSGGGPEAFF.